The 3 T cell receptor beta chains below all came from one sample that was sequenced in a study of T cell responses to AZD1222 COVID-19 vaccine. The data were produced by immunoSEQ multiplex PCR, yet TCRdb's version contains in-frame clones alone and is incomplete. The sample has 150,000 or so clones, 92% seen once. Sequencing was performed on peripheral blood, taken on day 0 of AZD1222 vaccination. The receptors were gathered from an adult in good health.

The CDR3 sequence is CASSTGLGDHYEQYF. In DNA, the CDR3 is TGTGCCAGTAGTACCGGCCTAGGGGACCACTACGAGCAGTACTTC. The V call is TRBV19, the J call TRBJ2-7; D is possibly TRBD1 or TRBD2 (5 bases each). Germline V CDR1 and CDR2: LNHDA, SQIVND (reference sequence). CDR3 length: 15 amino acids. Trimming shortened V by 4 bases and J by 3 bases, and 16 bases separated the two germline ends.

J is TRBJ2-7 and V is TRBV28; a weak D match, TRBD1 (6 bases). The V and J ends lost 6 bases and 0 bases respectively, with 15 bases between them. Germline V gives CDR1 MDHEN, CDR2 SYDVKM. This CDR3 has 15 amino acids. In nucleotides, the CDR3 is TGTGCCAGCAGGAACAGGGTCTCCCTCTCCTACGAGCAGTACTTC. Its protein is CASRNRVSLSYEQYF.

J is TRBJ2-1 and V is TRBV11-3, with TRBD2 matching 7 bases. Germline CDR1 and CDR2: SGHNT and YENEEA. The J segment lost 5 bases and the V segment lost 4 bases, leaving 11 bases of the junction unmatched. This CDR3 comprises 16 residues. The CDR3 DNA reads TGTGCCAGCAGCTCGGGAGGAGAGGGGCTTAACAATGAGCAGTTCTTC. It codes for CASSSGGEGLNNEQFF.